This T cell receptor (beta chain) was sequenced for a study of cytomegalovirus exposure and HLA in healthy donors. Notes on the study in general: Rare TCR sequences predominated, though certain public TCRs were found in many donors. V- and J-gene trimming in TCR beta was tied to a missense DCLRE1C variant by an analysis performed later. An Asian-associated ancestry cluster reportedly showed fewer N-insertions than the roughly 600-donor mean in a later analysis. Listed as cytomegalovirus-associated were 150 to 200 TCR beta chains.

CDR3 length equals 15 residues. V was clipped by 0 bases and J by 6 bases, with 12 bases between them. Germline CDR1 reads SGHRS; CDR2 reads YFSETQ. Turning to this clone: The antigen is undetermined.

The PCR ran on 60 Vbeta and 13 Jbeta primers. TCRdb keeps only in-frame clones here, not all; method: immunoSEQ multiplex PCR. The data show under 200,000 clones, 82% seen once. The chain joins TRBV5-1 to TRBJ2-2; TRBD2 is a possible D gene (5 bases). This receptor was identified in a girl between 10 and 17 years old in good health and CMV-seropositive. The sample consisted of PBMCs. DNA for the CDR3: TGCGCCAGCAGCTTGGACAAGGCGGGCCCCGGGGAGCTGTTTTTT. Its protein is CASSLDKAGPGELFF.